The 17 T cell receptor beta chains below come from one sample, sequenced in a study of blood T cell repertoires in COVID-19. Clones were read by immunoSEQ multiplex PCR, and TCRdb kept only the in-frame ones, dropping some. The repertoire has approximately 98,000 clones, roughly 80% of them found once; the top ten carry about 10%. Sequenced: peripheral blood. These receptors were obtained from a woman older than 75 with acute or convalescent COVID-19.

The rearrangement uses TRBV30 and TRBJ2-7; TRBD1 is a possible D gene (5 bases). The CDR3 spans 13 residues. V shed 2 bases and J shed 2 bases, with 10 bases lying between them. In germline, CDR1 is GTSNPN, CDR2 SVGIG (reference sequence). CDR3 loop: CAWSTGNTYEQYF. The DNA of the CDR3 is TGTGCCTGGAGTACAGGTAACACCTACGAGCAGTACTTC.

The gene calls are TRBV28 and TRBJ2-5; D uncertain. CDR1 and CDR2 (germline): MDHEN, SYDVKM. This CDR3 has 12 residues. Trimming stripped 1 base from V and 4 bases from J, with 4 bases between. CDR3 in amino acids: CASSLSGETQYF. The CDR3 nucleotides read TGTGCCAGCAGTTTATCCGGAGAGACCCAGTACTTC. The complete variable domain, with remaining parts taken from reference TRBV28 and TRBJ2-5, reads DVKVTQSSRYLVKRTGEKVFLECVQDMDHENMFWYRQDPGLGLRLIYFSYDVKMKEKGDIPEGYSVSREKKERFSLILESASTNQTSMYLCASSLSGETQYFGPGTRLLVL.

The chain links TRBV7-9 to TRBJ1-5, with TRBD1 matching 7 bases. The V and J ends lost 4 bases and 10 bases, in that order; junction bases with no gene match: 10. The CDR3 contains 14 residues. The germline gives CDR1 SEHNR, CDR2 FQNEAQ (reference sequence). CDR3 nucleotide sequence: TGTGCCAGCAGCTCAGACAGGGTGGTCGGCCCCCAGCATTTT. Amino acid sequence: CASSSDRVVGPQHF.

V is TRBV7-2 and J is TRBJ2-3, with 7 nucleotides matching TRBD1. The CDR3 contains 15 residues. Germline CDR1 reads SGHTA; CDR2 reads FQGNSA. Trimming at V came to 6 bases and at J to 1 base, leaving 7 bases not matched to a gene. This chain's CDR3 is CASRIFTGGTDTQYF. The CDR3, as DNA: TGTGCCAGCAGGATTTTCACAGGGGGCACAGATACGCAGTATTTT.

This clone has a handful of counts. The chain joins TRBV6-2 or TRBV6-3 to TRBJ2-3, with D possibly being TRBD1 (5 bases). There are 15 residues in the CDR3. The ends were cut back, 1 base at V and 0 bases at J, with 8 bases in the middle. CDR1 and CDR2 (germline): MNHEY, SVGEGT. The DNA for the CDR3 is TGTGCCAGCAGTTACTTTCAGGGTAGCACAGATACGCAGTATTTT. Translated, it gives CASSYFQGSTDTQYF.

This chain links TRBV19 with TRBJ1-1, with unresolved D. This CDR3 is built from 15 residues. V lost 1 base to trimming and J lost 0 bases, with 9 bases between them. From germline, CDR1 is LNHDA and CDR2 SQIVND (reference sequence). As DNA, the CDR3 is TGTGCCAGTAGTATAGCACTGTTCATGAACACTGAAGCTTTCTTT. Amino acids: CASSIALFMNTEAFF.

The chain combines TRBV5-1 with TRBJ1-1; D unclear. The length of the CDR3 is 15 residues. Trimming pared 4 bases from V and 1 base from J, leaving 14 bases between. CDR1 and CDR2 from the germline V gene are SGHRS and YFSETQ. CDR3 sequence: CASSQNTDKNTEAFF. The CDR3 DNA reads TGCGCCAGCAGCCAAAACACTGACAAGAACACTGAAGCTTTCTTT.

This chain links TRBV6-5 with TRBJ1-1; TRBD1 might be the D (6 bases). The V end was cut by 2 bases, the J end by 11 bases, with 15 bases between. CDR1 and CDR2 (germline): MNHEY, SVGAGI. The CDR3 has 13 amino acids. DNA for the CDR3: TGTGCCAGCAGTTACACCAGACAGGAGCGGGCTTTCTTT. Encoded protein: CASSYTRQERAFF.

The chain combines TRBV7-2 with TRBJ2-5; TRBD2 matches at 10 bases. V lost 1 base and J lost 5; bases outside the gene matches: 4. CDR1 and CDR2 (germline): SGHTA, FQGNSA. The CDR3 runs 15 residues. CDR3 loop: CASSLGSGGLETQYF. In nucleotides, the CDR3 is TGTGCCAGCAGCTTAGGTAGCGGGGGGCTTGAGACCCAGTACTTC.

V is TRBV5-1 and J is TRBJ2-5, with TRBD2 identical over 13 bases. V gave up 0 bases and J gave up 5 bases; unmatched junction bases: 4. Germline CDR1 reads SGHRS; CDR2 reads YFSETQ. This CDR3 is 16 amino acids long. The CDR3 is CASSLGTSGGDETQYF. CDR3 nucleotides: TGCGCCAGCAGCTTGGGGACTAGCGGGGGTGACGAGACCCAGTACTTC.

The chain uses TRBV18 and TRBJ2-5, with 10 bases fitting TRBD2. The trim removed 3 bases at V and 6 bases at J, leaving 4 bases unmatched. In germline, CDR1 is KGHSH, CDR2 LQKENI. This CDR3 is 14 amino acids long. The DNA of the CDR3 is TGTGCCAGCTCACCGAGCGGGGGGGCGCAGACCCAGTACTTC. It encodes CASSPSGGAQTQYF.

The DNA for the CDR3 is TGTGCCAGCAGGCCCGGGACTAGCACAGATACGCAGTATTTT. Protein: CASRPGTSTDTQYF. This rearrangement joins TRBV28 to TRBJ2-3; D is perhaps TRBD2 (6 bases). Germline assignment: CDR1 MDHEN and CDR2 SYDVKM. Trimming cost V 6 bases and J 0 bases, with 10 bases left between them. The CDR3 extends over 14 amino acids.

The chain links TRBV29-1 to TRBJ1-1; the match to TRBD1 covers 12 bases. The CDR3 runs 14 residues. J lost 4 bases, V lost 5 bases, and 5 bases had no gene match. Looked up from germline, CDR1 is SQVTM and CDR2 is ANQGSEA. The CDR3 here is CSVWDRGRGTEAFF. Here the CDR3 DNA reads TGCAGCGTTTGGGACAGGGGGCGCGGCACTGAAGCTTTCTTT. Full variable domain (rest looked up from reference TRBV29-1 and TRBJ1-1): SAVISQKPSRDICQRGTSLTIQCQVDSQVTMMFWYRQQPGQSLTLIATANQGSEATYESGFVIDKFPISRPNLTFSTLTVSNMSPEDSSIYLCSVWDRGRGTEAFFGQGTRLTVV.

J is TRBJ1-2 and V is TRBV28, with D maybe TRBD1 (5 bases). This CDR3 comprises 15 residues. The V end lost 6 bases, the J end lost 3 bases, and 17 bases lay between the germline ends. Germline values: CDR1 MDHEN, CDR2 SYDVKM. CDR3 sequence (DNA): TGTGCCAGCAGGGGAGGGGCCGTGCGGGACTATGGCTACACCTTC. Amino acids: CASRGGAVRDYGYTF.

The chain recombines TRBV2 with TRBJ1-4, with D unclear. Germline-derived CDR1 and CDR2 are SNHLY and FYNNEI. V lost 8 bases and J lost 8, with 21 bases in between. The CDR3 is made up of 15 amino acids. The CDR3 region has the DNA TGTGCCAGCTCTCTCAGTCTGACGGTGAGGGAAAAACTGTTTTTT. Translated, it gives CASSLSLTVREKLFF.

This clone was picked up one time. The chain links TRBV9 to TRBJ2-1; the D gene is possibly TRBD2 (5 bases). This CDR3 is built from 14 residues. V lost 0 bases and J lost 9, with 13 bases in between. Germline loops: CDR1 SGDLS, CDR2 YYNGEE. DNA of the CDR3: TGTGCCAGCAGCGTAGCGGTTGGGAGAGTTGAGCAGTTCTTC. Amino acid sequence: CASSVAVGRVEQFF.

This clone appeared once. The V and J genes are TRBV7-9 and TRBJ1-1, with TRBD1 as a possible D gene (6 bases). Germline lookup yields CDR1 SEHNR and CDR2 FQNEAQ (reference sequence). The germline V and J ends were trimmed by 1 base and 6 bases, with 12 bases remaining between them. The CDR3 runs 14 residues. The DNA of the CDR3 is TGTGCCAGCAGCTTAGTGGCAGGGGTCCCTGAAGCTTTCTTT. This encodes CASSLVAGVPEAFF. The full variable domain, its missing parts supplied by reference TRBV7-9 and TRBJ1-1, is DTGVSQNPRHKITKRGQNVTFRCDPISEHNRLYWYRQTLGQGPEFLTYFQNEAQLEKSRLLSDRFSAERPKGSFSTLEIQRTEQGDSAMYLCASSLVAGVPEAFFGQGTRLTVV.